Listed below are T cell receptor beta chains from one sample, sequenced in a study of blood T cell repertoires in COVID-19. TCRdb keeps only in-frame clones here, not all; method: immunoSEQ multiplex PCR. The sample includes 50,000 to 60,000 clones, about 83% of them seen just once. Sample: peripheral blood. These receptors originate from a man aged 40-49 years with acute or convalescent COVID-19. The CDR3 runs from the conserved cysteine through the conserved F or W. Fields, in order: D gene, clone size, J gene, V gene, CDR3 DNA, CDR3 protein. The D gene is left open where the match is weak. The listing skips clone size in some rows; elsewhere it reads once, few, many or a size class.

D gene: NA
clone size: once
J gene: TRBJ1-5
V gene: TRBV27
CDR3 DNA: TGTGCCAGCAGTTTAGAGGCGGGCCTTAGCAATCAGCCCCAGCATTTT
CDR3 protein: CASSLEAGLSNQPQHF

D gene: NA
clone size: NA
J gene: TRBJ1-2
V gene: TRBV5-6
CDR3 DNA: TGTGCCAGCAGCTTGAACAGGAAGAACTATGGCTACACCTTC
CDR3 protein: CASSLNRKNYGYTF

D gene: TRBD1
clone size: NA
J gene: TRBJ1-2
V gene: TRBV20-1
CDR3 DNA: TGCAGTGCTAGTCGACAGGGGTGGGCCTATGGCTACACCTTC
CDR3 protein: CSASRQGWAYGYTF

D gene: TRBD2
clone size: NA
J gene: TRBJ2-1
V gene: TRBV2
CDR3 DNA: TGTGCCAGCAACATATTAGCGGGAGGGGGCAATGAGCAGTTCTTC
CDR3 protein: CASNILAGGGNEQFF

D gene: TRBD1
clone size: NA
J gene: TRBJ1-5
V gene: TRBV10-3
CDR3 DNA: TGTGCCATCAGACCGGGACAGGGGATTCAAGTTAATCAGCCCCAGCATTTT
CDR3 protein: CAIRPGQGIQVNQPQHF

D gene: NA
clone size: once
J gene: TRBJ1-1
V gene: TRBV5-4
CDR3 DNA: TGTGCCAGCAGCTTGTTCGCACAGGCTGAAGCTTTCTTT
CDR3 protein: CASSLFAQAEAFF

D gene: NA
clone size: NA
J gene: TRBJ1-1
V gene: TRBV3-1/TRBV3-2
CDR3 DNA: TGTGCCAGCAGCCCGCGGGATAGGCACACTGAAGCTTTCTTT
CDR3 protein: CASSPRDRHTEAFF

D gene: TRBD1
clone size: NA
J gene: TRBJ1-1
V gene: TRBV2
CDR3 DNA: TGTGCCAGCAGGCCCGACAGGGGGCAATACGATTTCTTT
CDR3 protein: CASRPDRGQYDFF

D gene: NA
clone size: NA
J gene: TRBJ2-7
V gene: TRBV10-3
CDR3 DNA: TGTGCCATCAGAGACGAGGATTTCAACGAGCAGTACTTC
CDR3 protein: CAIRDEDFNEQYF

D gene: NA
clone size: NA
J gene: TRBJ2-1
V gene: TRBV21-1
CDR3 DNA: TGTGCCAGCAGTGAAACCCGTGGGCGACTAGCGGGAGTCTCAGATGAGCAGTTCTTC
CDR3 protein: CASSETRGRLAGVSDEQFF

D gene: NA
clone size: NA
J gene: TRBJ1-5
V gene: TRBV6-5
CDR3 DNA: TGTGCCAGCAAAGGAGAGGTTCAGCAGCCCCAGCATTTT
CDR3 protein: CASKGEVQQPQHF

D gene: NA
clone size: once
J gene: TRBJ1-4
V gene: TRBV12-3/TRBV12-4
CDR3 DNA: TGTGCCAGCAGTTTCTATGAAAAACTGTTTTTT
CDR3 protein: CASSFYEKLFF

D gene: TRBD2
clone size: NA
J gene: TRBJ2-3
V gene: TRBV11-2
CDR3 DNA: TGTGCCAGCAGCTTAGGGGAGGGGCTAACAGATACGCAGTATTTT
CDR3 protein: CASSLGEGLTDTQYF

D gene: NA
clone size: once
J gene: TRBJ1-1
V gene: TRBV9
CDR3 DNA: TGTGCCAGCAGCCGTTTCGGGTTGAACACTGAAGCTTTCTTT
CDR3 protein: CASSRFGLNTEAFF

D gene: NA
clone size: NA
J gene: TRBJ1-1
V gene: TRBV2
CDR3 DNA: TGTGCCAGCAGAACGAATATCCGCGGAGGTGAAGCTTTCTTT
CDR3 protein: CASRTNIRGGEAFF

D gene: NA
clone size: NA
J gene: TRBJ1-2
V gene: TRBV2
CDR3 DNA: TGTGCCAGCAGTGCGGTTCCGCAGGTCGGCTATGGCTACACCTTC
CDR3 protein: CASSAVPQVGYGYTF

D gene: NA
clone size: NA
J gene: TRBJ1-5
V gene: TRBV10-3
CDR3 DNA: TGTGCCTCTCGGGACTTTAGCAATCAGCCCCAGCATTTT
CDR3 protein: CASRDFSNQPQHF

D gene: NA
clone size: NA
J gene: TRBJ1-4
V gene: TRBV27
CDR3 DNA: TGTGCCAGCAGTCCCCGGAGCGTCGCAACTAATGAAAAACTGTTTTTT
CDR3 protein: CASSPRSVATNEKLFF

D gene: TRBD1
clone size: few
J gene: TRBJ1-2
V gene: TRBV29-1
CDR3 DNA: TGCAGCGCCGCTGCGGGACAGGGCGACTACACCTTC
CDR3 protein: CSAAAGQGDYTF

D gene: TRBD1
clone size: NA
J gene: TRBJ1-2
V gene: TRBV6-1
CDR3 DNA: TGTGCCAGCAGTGAAGGGACAGGGGGCGCGTATGGCTACACCTTC
CDR3 protein: CASSEGTGGAYGYTF

D gene: NA
clone size: NA
J gene: TRBJ2-1
V gene: TRBV7-8
CDR3 DNA: TGTGCCAGCAGCTTAGCGACCCGGGGGTACAATGAGCAGTTCTTC
CDR3 protein: CASSLATRGYNEQFF

D gene: NA
clone size: NA
J gene: TRBJ2-7
V gene: TRBV2
CDR3 DNA: TGTGCCAGCAGTCGTGACACCACCCTCTCCTACGAGCAGTACTTC
CDR3 protein: CASSRDTTLSYEQYF

D gene: NA
clone size: few
J gene: TRBJ1-5
V gene: TRBV6-5
CDR3 DNA: TGTGCCAGCAGAACCGGGTCGACCGACGGGCAGCCCCAGCATTTT
CDR3 protein: CASRTGSTDGQPQHF

D gene: TRBD1
clone size: NA
J gene: TRBJ1-4
V gene: TRBV7-2
CDR3 DNA: TGTGCCAGCACCCGGGGACAGGGGCGAACTAATGAAAAACTGTTTTTT
CDR3 protein: CASTRGQGRTNEKLFF

D gene: NA
clone size: once
J gene: TRBJ1-5
V gene: TRBV6-1
CDR3 DNA: TGTGCCAGCAGTGAACTATCCAGGGTAAGCAATCAGCCCCAGCATTTT
CDR3 protein: CASSELSRVSNQPQHF

D gene: NA
clone size: NA
J gene: TRBJ2-7
V gene: TRBV27
CDR3 DNA: TGTGCCAGCAGTTCATTCCCAGGGTTTTCCTACGAGCAGTACTTC
CDR3 protein: CASSSFPGFSYEQYF

D gene: NA
clone size: NA
J gene: TRBJ2-3
V gene: TRBV2
CDR3 DNA: TGTGCCAGCAGTCCCTCCGGGAGAGATACGCAGTATTTT
CDR3 protein: CASSPSGRDTQYF

D gene: NA
clone size: few
J gene: TRBJ1-2
V gene: TRBV2
CDR3 DNA: TGTGCCAGCGTTGGGACGGACGGAGGGGGCTACACCTTC
CDR3 protein: CASVGTDGGGYTF

D gene: NA
clone size: few
J gene: TRBJ2-7
V gene: TRBV2
CDR3 DNA: TGTGCCAGCAGTACGGAGGGCGGAAATACCGAGCAGTACTTC
CDR3 protein: CASSTEGGNTEQYF

D gene: NA
clone size: NA
J gene: TRBJ1-2
V gene: TRBV19
CDR3 DNA: TGTGCCAGTAGTGACGGCGGCCTTAACTATGGCTACACCTTC
CDR3 protein: CASSDGGLNYGYTF

D gene: TRBD1
clone size: few
J gene: TRBJ2-5
V gene: TRBV19
CDR3 DNA: TGTGCCAGTAGATCCGGGACAGGGTTTTTGGGGCAAGAGACCCAGTACTTC
CDR3 protein: CASRSGTGFLGQETQYF

D gene: NA
clone size: NA
J gene: TRBJ2-5
V gene: TRBV3-1/TRBV3-2
CDR3 DNA: TGTGCCAGCAGCCACGCACAGGGCCAAGAGACCCAGTACTTC
CDR3 protein: CASSHAQGQETQYF

D gene: TRBD1
clone size: NA
J gene: TRBJ1-4
V gene: TRBV27
CDR3 DNA: TGTGCCAGCAGTCCGCACAGGGGGGGTAATGAAAAACTGTTTTTT
CDR3 protein: CASSPHRGGNEKLFF

D gene: NA
clone size: few
J gene: TRBJ1-2
V gene: TRBV2
CDR3 DNA: TGTGCCAGCAGTGAAAACAGCTATGGCTACACCTTC
CDR3 protein: CASSENSYGYTF

D gene: NA
clone size: NA
J gene: TRBJ1-5
V gene: TRBV19
CDR3 DNA: TGTGCCAGTATCCGGGCAGGGGCCGGAAGCAATCAGCCCCAGCATTTT
CDR3 protein: CASIRAGAGSNQPQHF

D gene: NA
clone size: NA
J gene: TRBJ1-6
V gene: TRBV21-1
CDR3 DNA: TGTGCCAGCAGCACGAGCGGGGACAGGGGGAATTCACCCCTCCACTTT
CDR3 protein: CASSTSGDRGNSPLHF

D gene: NA
clone size: NA
J gene: TRBJ2-5
V gene: TRBV29-1
CDR3 DNA: TGCAGCGCCCAGGTCCGGTACCAAGAGACCCAGTACTTC
CDR3 protein: CSAQVRYQETQYF

D gene: TRBD1
clone size: NA
J gene: TRBJ1-6
V gene: TRBV19
CDR3 DNA: TGTGCCAGTACTCCGGCGAACAGGGGTACCGTTAGTTCACCCCTCCACTTT
CDR3 protein: CASTPANRGTVSSPLHF

D gene: NA
clone size: NA
J gene: TRBJ1-2
V gene: TRBV5-1
CDR3 DNA: TGCGCCAGCAGCCGAGGAGTCCAGGGATACTATGGCTACACCTTC
CDR3 protein: CASSRGVQGYYGYTF

D gene: TRBD1
clone size: NA
J gene: TRBJ1-2
V gene: TRBV6-5
CDR3 DNA: TGTGCCAGCATCGAAGGACAGGGCTTGGGCTACACCTTC
CDR3 protein: CASIEGQGLGYTF

D gene: NA
clone size: NA
J gene: TRBJ2-7
V gene: TRBV5-1
CDR3 DNA: TGCGCCAGCAGCTTACCCTATCCGGGACAACCCTACGAGCAGTACTTC
CDR3 protein: CASSLPYPGQPYEQYF

D gene: NA
clone size: few
J gene: TRBJ1-2
V gene: TRBV27
CDR3 DNA: TGTGCCAGCAGTTTGGAGGGCTCAACTAACTATGGCTACACCTTC
CDR3 protein: CASSLEGSTNYGYTF